This passage covers 3 T cell receptor beta chains from one sample sequenced in a study of cytomegalovirus exposure and HLA in healthy donors (TCRdb year 2017). The library was built by means of the immunoSEQ multiplex PCR assay. A mixture of 60 forward primers for TCR Vbeta segments and 13 reverse primers for TCR Jbeta segments was used in the multiplex PCR. This is the immuneACCESS table as TCRdb keeps it, with only in-frame sequences that have V and J called. A part of the clones is gone; compared with another copy, unresolved V genes explain less than half, and the rest is unexplained. The sample includes roughly 67,000 clones, with over 70% observed a single time. The ten largest clones take up about 8% of the sample. Sequenced material: PBMCs. The receptors here all came from a man aged 60 to 69 in good health and CMV-seropositive.

The chain recombines TRBV5-1 with TRBJ2-1; no firm D call. The CDR3 runs 15 residues. V shed 3 bases and J shed 6 bases, with 16 bases lying between them. The V gene's germline CDR1 is SGHRS and CDR2 YFSETQ. The chain's CDR3 is CASSSELEPGNEQFF. The CDR3 nucleotides read TGCGCCAGCAGCTCCGAGCTGGAACCGGGCAATGAGCAGTTCTTC.

The rearrangement joins TRBV5-1 to TRBJ2-2; D is ambiguous. This CDR3 is 14 amino acids long. The V and J ends lost 2 bases and 6 bases respectively, with 11 bases between them. The V gene's germline CDR1 is SGHRS and CDR2 YFSETQ. CDR3 loop: CASSFQNGAGELFF. For the CDR3, the DNA is TGCGCCAGCAGCTTCCAAAACGGTGCCGGGGAGCTGTTTTTT. The variable domain in full, with the rest retrieved from reference TRBV5-1 and TRBJ2-2, is KAGVTQTPRYLIKTRGQQVTLSCSPISGHRSVSWYQQTPGQGLQFLFEYFSETQRNKGNFPGRFSGRQFSNSRSEMNVSTLELGDSALYLCASSFQNGAGELFFGEGSRLTVL.

This clone was detected a few times. The chain carries TRBV11-2 and TRBJ2-7; the match to TRBD1 covers 7 bases. The CDR3 has 15 residues. Losses at the gene ends were 4 bases for V and 3 bases for J; bases not matched to a gene: 9. The germline V gene has CDR1 SGHAT and CDR2 FQNNGV. The CDR3 sequence is CASSSNRGSFYEQYF. The DNA of the CDR3 is TGTGCCAGCAGCTCCAACAGGGGTTCCTTCTACGAGCAGTACTTC.